This T cell receptor (beta chain) was profiled in a study of cytomegalovirus exposure and HLA in healthy donors. Study summary: As an earlier analysis found, roughly 170 million T cells yielded approximately 110 million unique TCR beta sequences.

Researchers ran the PCR with 60 Vbeta and 13 Jbeta primers. Assay: immunoSEQ multiplex PCR; the TCRdb copy retains only in-frame clones and omits some. The sample carries 70,000 to 95,000 clones, approximately 56% recorded once. The length of the CDR3 is 11 residues. The ends were cut back, 10 bases at V and 6 bases at J, with 10 bases in the middle. Germline assignment: CDR1 MNHNS and CDR2 SASEGT. Study results and limitations: An analysis was carried out at a later point. It showed that HLA-associated TCR beta chains were more clonally expanded than equally common non-associated chains.

A few counts support this clone. Its antigen is not known. The chain employs TRBV6-1 and TRBJ2-1; D remains ambiguous. The origin of this receptor is a young woman in good health and CMV-seropositive. Source material: PBMCs. The CDR3 loop is CATVPPNEQFF. Here the CDR3 DNA reads TGTGCCACCGTCCCCCCCAATGAGCAGTTCTTC.